The clone carrying this T cell receptor beta chain has only a few counts. What it binds is unknown. V was shortened by 6 bases and J by 7 bases, with 19 bases between the two germline ends. The CDR3 length is 16 residues. Looked up from germline, CDR1 is SGHVS and CDR2 is FQNEAQ. TCRdb recomputed calls from the reads with MiXCR, one row per CDR3 protein. This sample yields approximately 1,000,000 distinct CDR3 sequences, of which roughly 30% are seen a single time; about an eighth belongs to the top ten. This specimen belongs to a study of T cell repertoires in cytomegalovirus infection. Study in general: In public TCR beta signatures, there were indications of both CMV infection and matching HLA type.

Sequencing was performed on cultured CD8+ T cells from PBMCs, taken from culture after CMV antigen stimulation. V usage is TRBV7-8 and J usage is TRBJ1-6; D might be TRBD1 (5 bases). The sequence was obtained from a human donor in good health (CMV status not recorded). Some clones in this sample may be carry-over from other donors' samples. The CDR3 loop reads CASRVLLGGANSPLHF. The CDR3, as DNA: TGTGCCAGCAGGGTTCTCCTGGGGGGAGCCAATTCACCCCTCCACTTT.